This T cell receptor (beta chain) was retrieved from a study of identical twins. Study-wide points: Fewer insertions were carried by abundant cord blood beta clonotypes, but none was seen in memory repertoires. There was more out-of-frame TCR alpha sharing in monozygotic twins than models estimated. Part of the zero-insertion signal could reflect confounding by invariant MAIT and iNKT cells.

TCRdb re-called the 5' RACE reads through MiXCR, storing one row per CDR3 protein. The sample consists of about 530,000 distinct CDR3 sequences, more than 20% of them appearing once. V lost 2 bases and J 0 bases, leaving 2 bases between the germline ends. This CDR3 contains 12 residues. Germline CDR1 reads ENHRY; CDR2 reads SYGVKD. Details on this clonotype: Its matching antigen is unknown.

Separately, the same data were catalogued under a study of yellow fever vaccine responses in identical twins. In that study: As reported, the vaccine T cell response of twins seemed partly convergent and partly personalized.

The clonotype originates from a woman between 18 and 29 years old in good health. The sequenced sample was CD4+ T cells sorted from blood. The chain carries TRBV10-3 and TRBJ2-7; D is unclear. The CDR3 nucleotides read TGTGCCATCAGTGAGGTCTCCTACGAGCAGTACTTC. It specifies CAISEVSYEQYF.